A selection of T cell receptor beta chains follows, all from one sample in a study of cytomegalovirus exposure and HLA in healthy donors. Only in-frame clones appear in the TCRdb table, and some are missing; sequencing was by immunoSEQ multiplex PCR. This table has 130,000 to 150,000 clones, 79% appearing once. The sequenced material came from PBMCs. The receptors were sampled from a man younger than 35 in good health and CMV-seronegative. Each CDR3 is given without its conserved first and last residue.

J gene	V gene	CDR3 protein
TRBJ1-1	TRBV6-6	ASSLGENTEAF
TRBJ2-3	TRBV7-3	ASSFGGVTDTQY
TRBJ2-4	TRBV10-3	AISDPGTGGHFD
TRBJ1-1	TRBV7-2	ASSLSSRTEAF
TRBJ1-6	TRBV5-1	ASSLARPGVSPLH
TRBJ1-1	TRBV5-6	ASSLGNGQPLNTEAF
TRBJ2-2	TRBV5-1	ASSLTRPDTGELF
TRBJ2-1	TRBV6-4	ASSGMRGGYNEQF
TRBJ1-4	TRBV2	ASRPEATNEKLF
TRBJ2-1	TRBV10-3	AISGPGQGYNEQF
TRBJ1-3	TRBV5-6	ASSPGSATTDGNTIY
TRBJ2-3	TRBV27	ASSFLGRGSDTQY
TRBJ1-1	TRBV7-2	ASSPRFGGRSEAF
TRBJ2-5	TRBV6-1	ASRMIQETQY
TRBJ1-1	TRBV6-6	ASGQGKPTEAF
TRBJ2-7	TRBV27	ASSLSRGLGYEQY
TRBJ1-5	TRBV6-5	ASSLTGRENQPQH
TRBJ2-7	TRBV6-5	ASSSEDSSYEQY
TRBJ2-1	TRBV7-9	SSSLVVSGSPGNEQF
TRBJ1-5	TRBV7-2	ASSFGQNRNQPQH
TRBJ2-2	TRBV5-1	ASSLIPGTGELF
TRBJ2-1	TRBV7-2	ASSLTGVSYNEQF
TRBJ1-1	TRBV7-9	ASSLAGTEAF
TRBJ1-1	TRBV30	AWSARTLEAF
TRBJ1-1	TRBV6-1	ASSLPGQNTEAF
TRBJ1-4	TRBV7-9	SSSLAPPGRSTNEKLF
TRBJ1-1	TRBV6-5	ASSTTENTEAF
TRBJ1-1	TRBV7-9	SSSSDRKNTEAF
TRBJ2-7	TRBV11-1	ASSLDGLGASEQY
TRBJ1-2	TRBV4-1	ASSPPGGDYGYT
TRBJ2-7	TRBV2	ATSGSSGLAGGHSYEQY
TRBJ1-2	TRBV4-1	ASSQDLEGFYGYT
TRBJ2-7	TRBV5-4	ASSTGSMSSYEQY
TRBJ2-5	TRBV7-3	ASSPTGGIQTQY
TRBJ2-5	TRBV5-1	ASSSPTGSAVPLETQY
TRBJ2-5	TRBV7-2	ASSPVTGEETQY
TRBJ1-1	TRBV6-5	ASSLPGTEAF
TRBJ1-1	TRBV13	ASSPWGSLLNTEAF
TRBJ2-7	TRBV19	ASRQGVPSYEQY
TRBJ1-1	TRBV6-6	ASSYKQGWNTEAF
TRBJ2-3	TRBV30	AWISWDSKQY
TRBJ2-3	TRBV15	ATSPRGAGIFTDTQY
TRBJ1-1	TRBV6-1	ASSEWDRNTEAF
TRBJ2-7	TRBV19	ASRPPSRNGEQY
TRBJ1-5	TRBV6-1	ASSYQPQH
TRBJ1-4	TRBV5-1	ASSLRTGVYPTNEKLF
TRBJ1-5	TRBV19	ASSPPPGTHQPQH
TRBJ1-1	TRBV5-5	ASSFPGTGGAGNTEAF
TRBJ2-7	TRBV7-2	ASSSYPKGASSYEQY
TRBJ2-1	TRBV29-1	SVEEGTGKVYNEQF
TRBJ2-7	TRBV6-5	ATTKTASYEQY
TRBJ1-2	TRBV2	ASSEVFGGAYGYT
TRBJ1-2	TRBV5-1	ASSGPGQGSDGYT
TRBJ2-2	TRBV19	ASKGGREYTGELF
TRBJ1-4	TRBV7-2	ASSFRDNEKLF